The 15 T cell receptor delta chains listed next were all sequenced from one sample in a study of gamma-delta chains in newborns, infants, children (dated 2019 in TCRdb). This sample was sequenced with an Illumina MiSeq. TCRdb reprocessed the public reads with the caller CATT; rows with the same DNA were merged afterwards. The sample data list approximately 12,000 delta-chain clones, and around 8.8% of these were observed just once. The ten largest make up roughly 3.8% of the sample. Sequencing used blood. Receptor source: a child who was a newborn, infant or young child, either healthy, febrile or measles-vaccinated (not recorded which).

This clone was seen a single time. V and J are TRDV2 and TRDJ1, with TRDD3 identical over 8 bases. Because TCRdb records no J gene, it was assigned here through a match of the DNA to germline. Germline CDR1 reads GEAIGNYY; CDR2 reads EKD. This CDR3 is 18 amino acids long. Trimming removed 3 bases from V and 3 bases from J; junction bases left unmatched: 17. CDR3 sequence (DNA): TGTGCCTGTGACCCAATACCTCAAGCGGGGGATAAGTCCGATAAACTCATCTTT. Translated, it gives CACDPIPQAGDKSDKLIF.

The chain uses TRDV2 and TRDJ1, with 12 bases lining up with TRDD3. The CDR3 loop spans 15 amino acids. The germline V gene encodes CDR1 GEAIGNYY and CDR2 EKD. V lost 1 base and J lost 7; bases outside the gene matches: 6. The DNA of the CDR3 is TGTGCCTGTGACACGCTGGGGGATACGCAGGGTAAACTCATCTTT. Protein: CACDTLGDTQGKLIF.

V and J are TRDV2 and TRDJ1, with 10 bases identical to TRDD3. Germline CDR1 reads GEAIGNYY; CDR2 reads EKD. The CDR3 consists of 16 residues. Trimming at V came to 4 bases and at J to 2 bases, leaving 9 bases not matched to a gene. The CDR3 spells CACDILGDRYTDKLIF. Written as DNA, the CDR3 is TGTGCCTGTGATATTCTGGGGGATAGGTATACCGATAAACTCATCTTT.

There are a few counts of this clone. The genes are TRDV2 and TRDJ3; weak D call: TRDD3 (6 bases). Germline CDR1 is GEAIGNYY and CDR2 is EKD. The CDR3 runs 21 residues. The germline V and J ends were trimmed by 2 bases and 1 base, with 23 bases remaining between them. CDR3 sequence reads: CACDKVRAGDYGSWDTRQMFF. CDR3 coding DNA: TGTGCCTGTGACAAAGTTAGGGCTGGGGATTACGGATCCTGGGACACCCGACAGATGTTTTTC.

The CDR3 loop reads CACDSLVRNTDKLIF. CDR3 in DNA: TGTGCCTGTGACAGTCTGGTCAGGAACACCGATAAACTCATCTTT. The genes are TRDV2 and TRDJ1; the D is unclear. Trimming took off 2 bases at V and 0 bases at J, with 12 bases between the two ends. CDR3 size: 15 residues. Germline CDR1 is GEAIGNYY and CDR2 is EKD.

This rearrangement joins TRDV1 to TRDJ1; tentative D call: TRDD2 (5 bases). Germline CDR1 and CDR2: TSWWSYY and QGS. CDR3 length equals 18 residues. V was cut by 6 bases and J by 0 bases, with 23 bases left in between. This chain's CDR3 is CALGLPAFTPKYTDKLIF. The CDR3 bases are TGTGCTCTTGGACTTCCAGCCTTCACCCCGAAGTACACCGATAAACTCATCTTT.

In its sample, this clone is medium-sized. The sample carries other DNA sequences with the same CDR3. Here the CDR3 DNA reads TGTGCCTGTGATGTTCTGGGGGATCCCTACACCGATAAACTCATCTTT. It translates to CACDVLGDPYTDKLIF. This chain links TRDV2 with TRDJ1; 9 bases line up with TRDD3. The V gene end was trimmed by 4 bases and the J gene end by 0 bases; junction bases not matched to a gene: 8. Germline V gene sequence: CDR1 GEAIGNYY, CDR2 EKD. The CDR3 has 16 residues.

In this sample, this clone turned up a few times. The rearrangement uses TRDV2 and TRDJ1; 10 bases match TRDD3. The germline CDR1 and CDR2 sequences are GEAIGNYY and EKD. V shed 0 bases and J 1 base; nucleotides not matched to a gene: 4. The CDR3 has 16 amino acids. The CDR3 region has the DNA TGTGCCTGTGACACCAGGGTGGGGGATACCACCGATAAACTCATCTTT. Residues: CACDTRVGDTTDKLIF.

CDR3 in DNA: TGTGCCTGTGACCCTTGGGGGTCCTCGGTATCACAACTCTTCTTT. Translated: CACDPWGSSVSQLFF. The V gene went uncalled, while the J gene is TRDJ2; the D call in the table, TRDD3, was not verified against the DNA. This CDR3 spans 15 amino acids.

This clone was seen a handful of times. The V gene is TRDV2, the J gene TRDJ1, with TRDD3 as a possible D gene (6 bases). V lost 1 base and J 0 bases, leaving 17 bases between the germline ends. Germline lookup yields CDR1 GEAIGNYY and CDR2 EKD. The CDR3 spans 17 residues. CDR3 protein: CACDTYGGPKYTDKLIF. CDR3 DNA sequence: TGTGCCTGTGACACATACGGGGGACCAAAGTACACCGATAAACTCATCTTT.

As to this clone: Other DNA sequences in this sample translate to the same CDR3. V and J are TRDV2 and TRDJ1; 10 positions match TRDD3. The CDR3 consists of 14 residues. Per the germline V gene, CDR1 is GEAIGNYY and CDR2 is EKD. J lost 5 bases, V lost 3 bases, and 5 bases had no gene match. The CDR3 nucleotides read TGTGCCTGTGACTATACTGGGGGATCTGATAAACTCATCTTT. Residues: CACDYTGGSDKLIF.

The rearrangement links TRDV1 to TRDJ1; 9 nucleotides align to TRDD2. The J gene is not listed in TCRdb, so it was assigned here from a DNA match to germline. Germline-derived CDR1 and CDR2 are TSWWSYY and QGS. This CDR3 comprises 23 residues. V was clipped by 3 bases and J by 4 bases; unmatched bases: 30. DNA for the CDR3: TGTGCTCTTGGGGACCGCCTTCCTACGTGGGGGACCGCCCGGTCCCAATGGAGCGATAAACTCATCTTT. Translating it yields CALGDRLPTWGTARSQWSDKLIF.

By sample fraction, this clone is medium-sized. CDR3 nucleotide sequence: TGTGCCTGTGACCCCTGGGGGATACGGGCCGATAAACTCATCTTT. Translation: CACDPWGIRADKLIF. This chain uses TRDV2 with TRDJ1; 12 bases line up with TRDD3. Germline CDR1 reads GEAIGNYY; CDR2 reads EKD. With 3 bases clipped from V and 3 bases from J, the junction kept 4 bases outside the gene matches. The CDR3 consists of 15 residues.

This clone was recorded a few times. This chain joins TRDV2 and TRDJ1, with TRDD3 matching 8 bases. V was pared by 0 bases and J by 0 bases, with 14 bases of the junction left unmatched. Germline CDR1 reads GEAIGNYY; CDR2 reads EKD. This CDR3 has 19 amino acids. CDR3 amino acids: CACDTLLGGRRTYTDKLIF. The CDR3 DNA reads TGTGCCTGTGACACCTTACTGGGGGGCCGACGAACCTACACCGATAAACTCATCTTT.

This rearrangement joins TRDV2 to TRDJ1, with 10 bases aligning to TRDD3. This CDR3 contains 17 residues. Germline-derived CDR1 and CDR2 are GEAIGNYY and EKD. Germline trimming cut 2 bases from V and 0 bases from J; bases unmatched to any gene: 8. As DNA, the CDR3 is TGTGCCTGTGACAACTTACTGGGGGATCCTTACACCGATAAACTCATCTTT. Translation gives CACDNLLGDPYTDKLIF.